This TCR beta chain was observed in a study of T cell responses to AZD1222 COVID-19 vaccine. Study-wide findings and caveats: Regions 160-218 and 743-854 dominated among vaccine-associated CD4 TCRs spanning spike.

As concerns this clone: The antigen is not known.

Generated by immunoSEQ multiplex PCR, the TCRdb table keeps only in-frame clones and is missing some. This sample has around 140,000 clones, with approximately 90% found just once. The ends were cut back, 6 bases at V and 1 base at J, with 18 bases in the middle. CDR3 size: 16 residues. The germline CDR1 and CDR2 sequences are SEHNR and FQNEAQ (reference sequence). Sequences were derived from peripheral blood, sampled on day 0 of AZD1222 vaccination. This clonotype was sampled from an adult in good health. V gene TRBV7-9 combines with J gene TRBJ1-1, with D possibly matching TRBD1 (5 bases). The CDR3 DNA follows: TGTGCCAGCAGTTCCCCTGGGGGGGAAACGAACACTGAAGCTTTCTTT. Its protein product is CASSSPGGETNTEAFF.